This T cell receptor beta chain was identified in a study of beta chain features in type 1 diabetes. As to this clone: As yet, its antigen is unknown.

Every isolated RNA sample was fully reverse transcribed, so sequencing captured expressed TCRB transcripts. Here immunoSEQ multiplex PCR was the method, and the copy in TCRdb shows in-frame clones only, minus some. The table has around 40,000 clones, over 50% seen once. Study findings and constraints: Fewer insertions but more deletions were seen at VDJ junctions in type 1 diabetes patients. A cDNA-based sequencing approach could over-represent cells with high TCR expression. Resolution of whether HLA type affects TCRB rearrangement was not achieved here.

This sequence originates from a young woman in good health. The sequenced material came from Tregs from blood.

This CDR3 is CASSYGEGTEAFF. The CDR3, as DNA: TGTGCCAGCAGCTATGGGGAGGGCACTGAAGCTTTCTTT. The chain couples TRBV7-9 to TRBJ1-1; D remains ambiguous. Trimming shortened V by 4 bases and J by 4 bases, and 10 bases separated the two germline ends. Germline V gene sequence: CDR1 SEHNR, CDR2 FQNEAQ (reference sequence). The CDR3 consists of 13 residues.